The rows below give T cell receptor beta chains drawn from one sample of a study of response to subunit inactivated influenza vaccine. TCRdb analysed the RT-PCR reads with MiXCR anew, one entry per CDR3 protein. Of a few hundred thousand distinct CDR3 sequences detected, less than 25% appear once; the ten largest clones hold roughly 10%. Sample: PBMCs from blood, taken about 20 months after vaccination. These receptors all stem from a man aged 45-69 years who received an inactivated influenza vaccine. The CDR3 runs from the conserved cysteine through the conserved F or W. A D gene is named only where the DNA matches it firmly. Clone size is shown for a subset of rows, as once, few, many or a class of expanded clone.

TRBV27	TRBJ1-5	NA	NA	CASSLGGTASNQPQHF	TGTGCCAGCAGTTTAGGGGGGACGGCTAGCAATCAGCCCCAGCATTTT
TRBV4-3	TRBJ2-3	NA	few	CASSQQGGDTQYF	TGCGCCAGCAGCCAACAAGGAGGGGATACGCAGTATTTT
TRBV2	TRBJ2-7	NA	few	CASSEAEVYEQYF	TGTGCCAGCAGTGAAGCGGAGGTCTACGAGCAGTACTTC
TRBV7-9	TRBJ2-3	NA	few	CASSPRERENSTDTQYF	TGTGCCAGCAGCCCGCGTGAACGGGAAAATAGCACAGATACGCAGTATTTT
TRBV18	TRBJ2-2	TRBD1	once	CASQQGLNTGELFF	TGTGCCAGCCAACAGGGGCTTAACACCGGGGAGCTGTTTTTT
TRBV30	TRBJ1-4	NA	few	CAWSVQGRHNEKLFF	TGTGCCTGGAGTGTACAGGGACGGCATAATGAAAAACTGTTTTTT
TRBV3-1	TRBJ1-1	NA	many	CASSQGELNTEAFF	TGTGCCAGCAGCCAAGGGGAGCTGAACACTGAAGCTTTCTTT
TRBV11-2	TRBJ1-3	NA	NA	CASSLGGFSGNTIYF	TGTGCCAGCAGCTTAGGGGGATTCTCTGGAAACACCATATATTTT
TRBV12-3/TRBV12-4	TRBJ2-4	TRBD1	few	CASSPRQGDIQYF	TGTGCCAGCAGCCCCCGACAGGGGGACATTCAGTACTTC
TRBV7-9	TRBJ1-3	NA	NA	CASSPNGNNIYF	TGTGCCAGCAGCCCTAACGGAAACAACATATATTTT
TRBV7-2	TRBJ2-3	NA	few	CASSLGGADIDTQYF	TGTGCCAGCAGCTTAGGGGGGGCCGATATAGATACGCAGTATTTT
TRBV12-3/TRBV12-4	TRBJ2-1	TRBD2	few	CASSAPSGSSYNEQFF	TGTGCCAGCAGTGCCCCTAGCGGGAGCTCCTACAATGAGCAGTTCTTC
TRBV7-2	TRBJ1-2	TRBD1	NA	CASGSRTGANYGYTF	TGTGCCAGCGGCTCTCGGACAGGAGCTAACTATGGCTACACCTTC
TRBV28	TRBJ2-7	NA	few	CASRMIGDPYEQYF	TGTGCCAGCAGGATGATAGGGGATCCCTACGAGCAGTACTTC
TRBV7-2	TRBJ2-1	NA	few	CASSYLYEQFF	TGTGCCAGCAGCTACCTGTATGAGCAGTTCTTC
TRBV12-3/TRBV12-4	TRBJ2-5	TRBD2	NA	CASSPSGGAVETQYF	TGTGCCAGCAGCCCTAGCGGGGGGGCCGTAGAGACCCAGTACTTC
TRBV4-2	TRBJ2-7	NA	NA	CASSQDQAATYEQYF	TGTGCCAGCAGCCAAGACCAGGCAGCTACCTACGAGCAGTACTTC
TRBV6-1	TRBJ1-1	NA	NA	CASRQALNTEAFF	TGTGCCAGCCGACAGGCATTGAACACTGAAGCTTTCTTT
TRBV10-3	TRBJ2-3	TRBD2	few	CATRTSDTDTQYF	TGTGCCACGAGGACTAGCGACACAGATACGCAGTATTTT
TRBV5-8	TRBJ1-4	NA	few	CASSKVEVDKLFF	TGTGCCAGCAGCAAGGTCGAGGTGGATAAACTGTTTTTT
TRBV10-2	TRBJ1-3	NA	NA	CASSEAGRAGNTIYF	TGCGCCAGCAGTGAGGCAGGCAGGGCTGGAAACACCATATATTTT
TRBV10-3	TRBJ1-2	TRBD1	NA	CAISGDSYGYTF	TGTGCCATCAGTGGGGACAGCTATGGCTACACCTTC
TRBV5-1	TRBJ2-1	TRBD2	once	CASSLAGGTSYNEQFF	TGCGCCAGCAGCTTAGCGGGAGGAACATCTTACAATGAGCAGTTCTTC
TRBV12-3/TRBV12-4	TRBJ1-6	TRBD1	NA	CASSFQGGNSPLHF	TGTGCCAGCAGTTTTCAGGGGGGGAATTCACCCCTCCACTTT
TRBV12-3/TRBV12-4	TRBJ2-1	NA	few	CASSRINEQFF	TGTGCCAGCAGCAGGATCAATGAGCAGTTCTTC